Below, 11 T cell receptor beta chains from the same sample are listed, as sequenced in a study of blood T cells in healthy people across ages. Next came a second PCR, run for about 6 to 12 cycles, which used a sample-barcoded 5' primer along with a J-beta primer mix. TCRdb re-analysed the 5' RACE reads in MiXCR, keeping a single row per CDR3 protein. The data show roughly 930,000 distinct CDR3 sequences, with roughly 43% seen just once and 10% to 15% held by the top ten. The specimen was blood. These receptors all come from a man aged 25-40 years in good health.

The chain has TRBV12-3 or TRBV12-4 and TRBJ2-3, with 7 bases aligning to TRBD2. The CDR3 consists of 13 residues. After removal of 8 bases from V and 0 bases from J, the junction contained 2 bases not matched to a gene. CDR3 nucleotides: TGTGCCAGCGGGGACTATAGCACAGATACGCAGTATTTT. Amino acid sequence: CASGDYSTDTQYF.

This clonotype turned up a few times. The V gene is TRBV6-5, the J gene TRBJ1-2; no clear D. Germline loops: CDR1 MNHEY, CDR2 SVGAGI. V lost 7 bases, J lost 2 bases, and 20 bases lay in between. There are 16 residues in the CDR3. The CDR3 nucleotides are TGTGCCAGCAAAAGAGCCAGTCCAATTTCGAACTATGGCTACACCTTC. This sequence encodes CASKRASPISNYGYTF.

This clonotype has just a few counts. The chain combines TRBV10-3 with TRBJ2-1, with TRBD1 as a possible D gene (6 bases). CDR3 length: 14 residues. Per the germline V gene, CDR1 is ENHRY and CDR2 is SYGVKD. V was clipped by 10 bases and J by 3 bases, with 16 bases between them. Here the CDR3 reads CATGDTMYYNEQFF. For the CDR3, the DNA is TGTGCCACCGGGGACACAATGTACTACAATGAGCAGTTCTTC.

The rearrangement links TRBV18 to TRBJ1-2, with a weak D call TRBD1 (5 bases). Germline CDR1 is KGHSH and CDR2 is LQKENI. The CDR3 spans 15 residues. Between the trimmed V and J ends, which lost 0 bases and 2 bases, there was a span of 10 bases. The CDR3 sequence is CASSPPGPINYGYTF. The CDR3 nucleotides are TGTGCCAGCTCACCACCGGGACCGATAAACTATGGCTACACCTTC.

The chain has TRBV6-6 and TRBJ2-3, with D unresolved. V was cut by 6 bases and J by 7 bases, with 8 bases left in between. CDR1 is MNHNY, CDR2 SVGAGI, per germline (reference sequence). CDR3 length equals 11 residues. The CDR3 DNA follows: TGTGCCAGCAGACTCCTGAATACGCAGTATTTT. As protein: CASRLLNTQYF.

V and J are TRBV12-3 or TRBV12-4 and TRBJ1-2; D remains unclear. Deletions cut 6 bases from V and 1 base from J, with 15 bases between. CDR3 size: 15 residues. CDR3 protein: CASSPRRSLNYGYTF. The CDR3, as DNA: TGTGCCAGCAGCCCCCGGCGAAGTCTTAACTATGGCTACACCTTC.

This clonotype was observed at least ten times. The chain has TRBV7-2 and TRBJ2-5; 7 bases match TRBD2. V gave up 6 bases and J gave up 2 bases; unmatched junction bases: 3. CDR3 length: 13 residues. The germline V gene encodes CDR1 SGHTA and CDR2 FQGNSA. Written as DNA, the CDR3 is TGTGCCAGCAGTCGGGGGGTTCAAGAGACCCAGTACTTC. Protein product: CASSRGVQETQYF.

The chain carries TRBV11-2 and TRBJ2-5; D not certain. Germline V gene lookup returns CDR1 SGHAT and CDR2 FQNNGV. Deletions cut 0 bases from V and 5 bases from J, with 7 bases between. This CDR3 region has 13 residues. CDR3 nucleotides: TGTGCCAGCAGCTTAGATCATGGGGAGACCCAGTACTTC. It translates to CASSLDHGETQYF.

A few counts support this clonotype. This chain uses TRBV7-8 with TRBJ2-7; perhaps TRBD1 as D (6 bases). This CDR3 is built from 14 residues. Germline CDR1 reads SGHVS; CDR2 reads FQNEAQ. The ends were cut back, 5 bases at V and 5 bases at J, with 16 bases in the middle. In DNA, the CDR3 is TGTGCCAGCAGCCAAAACGTGAGGACAGACGAGCAGTACTTC. Translating gives CASSQNVRTDEQYF.

This clonotype occurred a few times. CDR3 region: CASSLAGKGYTF. The CDR3 DNA sequence: TGTGCCAGCAGTTTAGCAGGGAAAGGCTACACCTTC. V usage is TRBV12-3 or TRBV12-4 and J usage is TRBJ1-2; D unresolved. The V end was cut by 0 bases, the J end by 8 bases, with 7 bases between. The CDR3 extends over 12 amino acids.

The chain links TRBV20-1 to TRBJ2-7; 11 bases match TRBD2. Germline assignment: CDR1 DFQATT and CDR2 SNEGSKA (reference sequence). The CDR3 has 14 amino acids. After removal of 5 bases from V and 2 bases from J, the junction contained 5 bases not matched to a gene. The CDR3 DNA is TGCAGTGCTCAAGGGACTAGCGGAACCTACGAGCAGTACTTC. Protein product: CSAQGTSGTYEQYF.